A single sample gave rise to the 19 T cell receptor beta chains below, sequenced in a study of blood T cell repertoires in COVID-19. Method: immunoSEQ multiplex PCR; TCRdb's copy keeps in-frame clones and lacks some. The sample has about 380,000 clones, roughly 85% seen once. The sample consisted of peripheral blood. The source is a young woman with acute or convalescent COVID-19.

This sequence joins TRBV7-9 and TRBJ1-2, with 8 bases aligning to TRBD1. V shed 1 base, J shed 6 bases, and the junction held 13 bases outside the gene matches. The CDR3 totals 17 residues. Germline values: CDR1 SEHNR, CDR2 FQNEAQ (reference sequence). CDR3 protein: CASSLEPPDRAKNGYTF. CDR3 coding DNA: TGTGCCAGCAGCTTAGAGCCCCCGGACAGGGCAAAAAATGGCTACACCTTC. The full variable domain, with the rest looked up from reference TRBV7-9 and TRBJ1-2, is DTGVSQNPRHKITKRGQNVTFRCDPISEHNRLYWYRQTLGQGPEFLTYFQNEAQLEKSRLLSDRFSAERPKGSFSTLEIQRTEQGDSAMYLCASSLEPPDRAKNGYTFGSGTRLTVV.

The V call is TRBV5-5, the J call TRBJ2-4; 7 bases map to TRBD1. V lost 4 bases, J lost 1 base, and 8 bases stayed unmatched. This CDR3 region has 16 residues. The V gene's germline CDR1 is SGHKS and CDR2 YYEKEE (reference sequence). The CDR3 loop is CASSIQGSGAKNIQYF. For the CDR3, the DNA is TGTGCCAGCAGCATACAGGGGAGTGGGGCCAAAAACATTCAGTACTTC.

The CDR3: CASSYEDNTEAFF. CDR3 bases: TGTGCCAGCAGTTATGAGGATAACACTGAAGCTTTCTTT. The chain has TRBV12-3 or TRBV12-4 and TRBJ1-1; D unclear. V shed 4 bases and J shed 2 bases, with 8 bases lying between them. The length of the CDR3 is 13 residues.

This chain connects TRBV29-1 to TRBJ2-3; TRBD2 agrees at 8 bases. The V and J ends lost 3 bases and 4 bases, in that order; junction bases with no gene match: 3. The CDR3 consists of 13 residues. Germline CDR1 reads SQVTM; CDR2 reads ANQGSEA. Here the CDR3 reads CSVDPSGSDTQYF. The CDR3 nucleotides are TGCAGCGTTGATCCTAGCGGGTCAGATACGCAGTATTTT.

This chain connects TRBV5-1 to TRBJ2-7; 8 bases align to TRBD1. Germline trimming cut 0 bases from V and 6 bases from J; bases unmatched to any gene: 20. Germline V gives CDR1 SGHRS, CDR2 YFSETQ. There are 19 residues in the CDR3. In nucleotides, the CDR3 is TGCGCCAGCAGCTTGGGAAACTGGCTAGCAGGGGGCCTCATGGGCGAGCAGTACTTC. Translated, it gives CASSLGNWLAGGLMGEQYF.

The rearrangement joins TRBV11-3 to TRBJ2-1, with a weak D call TRBD2 (6 bases). Germline loops: CDR1 SGHNT, CDR2 YENEEA. The CDR3 is 15 amino acids. Between the trimmed V and J ends, which lost 1 base and 1 base, there was a span of 8 bases. The CDR3 sequence: CASSLGDSSYNEQFF. The CDR3 DNA reads as TGTGCCAGCAGCTTAGGGGACTCTTCCTACAATGAGCAGTTCTTC.

V is TRBV30 and J is TRBJ1-4; TRBD1 is a possible D gene (6 bases). The germline CDR1 and CDR2 sequences are GTSNPN and SVGIG (reference sequence). The CDR3 consists of 14 residues. The V gene lost 2 bases and the J gene lost 5 bases, with 12 bases spanning the gap. The CDR3 loop is CAWSPGQGNEKLFF. The CDR3 DNA reads TGTGCCTGGAGTCCAGGGCAGGGGAATGAAAAACTGTTTTTT.

The genes are TRBV6-6 and TRBJ1-3; no firm D call. The CDR3 covers 15 residues. Germline lookup yields CDR1 MNHNY and CDR2 SVGAGI (reference sequence). V dropped 0 bases and J dropped 4 bases, with 10 bases sitting between them. The CDR3 DNA sequence: TGTGCCAGCAGTTACTCGTCCGGGGTGGGAAACACCATATATTTT. Its translation: CASSYSSGVGNTIYF.

Worth noting for this clone: This CDR3 is also generated by other DNA sequences in the sample. V gene TRBV3-1 (or the pseudogene TRBV3-2) combines with J gene TRBJ2-5, with D perhaps matching TRBD1 (6 bases). The CDR3 totals 14 residues. V was pared by 1 base and J by 1 base, with 7 bases between. From germline, CDR1 is LGHDT and CDR2 YNNKEL (reference sequence). CDR3 region: CASSQAQGQETQYF. The CDR3, as DNA: TGTGCCAGCAGCCAAGCACAGGGCCAAGAGACCCAGTACTTC.

This chain links TRBV6-5 with TRBJ1-2; TRBD1 matches at 7 bases. V lost 4 bases and J lost 1; bases outside the gene matches: 0. The CDR3 length is 13 residues. Germline V lookup: CDR1 MNHEY, CDR2 SVGAGI. CDR3 region: CASSWDSNYGYTF. The CDR3 nucleotides are TGTGCCAGCAGTTGGGACAGTAACTATGGCTACACCTTC.

This rearrangement joins TRBV28 to TRBJ2-1, with TRBD2 matching over 8 bases. V was pared by 7 bases and J by 7 bases, with 9 bases of the junction left unmatched. CDR1 is MDHEN, CDR2 SYDVKM, per germline. This CDR3 has 14 residues. The CDR3 DNA follows: TGTGCCAGCACTAGCGGGTACCCTATGAATGAGCAGTTCTTC. Residues: CASTSGYPMNEQFF.

The gene calls are TRBV6-5 and TRBJ2-7; 7 nucleotides line up with TRBD1. This CDR3 has 15 residues. Looked up from germline, CDR1 is MNHEY and CDR2 is SVGAGI. The J segment lost 0 bases and the V segment lost 6 bases, leaving 8 bases of the junction unmatched. CDR3 amino acids: CASRRTGAPSYEQYF. The CDR3 DNA reads TGTGCCAGCAGACGCACAGGGGCCCCCTCCTACGAGCAGTACTTC.

The chain recombines TRBV30 with TRBJ1-5; a possible D gene is TRBD1 (5 bases). The CDR3 contains 13 residues. Germline loops: CDR1 GTSNPN, CDR2 SVGIG (reference sequence). V shed 1 base and J shed 6 bases, with 10 bases lying between them. CDR3 region: CAWSAEGSQPQHF. CDR3 bases: TGTGCCTGGAGTGCGGAGGGGAGTCAGCCCCAGCATTTT.

This sequence joins TRBV27 and TRBJ1-6; tentatively, D is TRBD1 (5 bases). V lost 9 bases and J lost 2, with 14 bases in between. This CDR3 has 15 amino acids. CDR1 and CDR2 from the germline V gene are MNHEY and SMNVEV (reference sequence). Here the CDR3 reads CASRTRGAYNSPLHF. CDR3 DNA: TGTGCCAGTCGGACGCGGGGCGCCTATAATTCACCCCTCCACTTT.

In this sample, this clone turned up once. The rearrangement uses TRBV6-5 and TRBJ2-2; 7 nucleotides line up with TRBD1. There are 15 residues in the CDR3. The germline V gene encodes CDR1 MNHEY and CDR2 SVGAGI. V lost 6 bases and J lost 0; bases outside the gene matches: 4. The DNA of the CDR3 is TGTGCCAGCAGGGGACAGAACGCGAACACCGGGGAGCTGTTTTTT. Translated, it gives CASRGQNANTGELFF.

The chain carries TRBV7-3 and TRBJ1-4; a weak D match, TRBD1 (6 bases). The CDR3 has 16 amino acids. Germline CDR1 reads SGHTA; CDR2 reads FQGTGA. V lost 4 bases and J 6 bases, leaving 18 bases between the germline ends. The CDR3 DNA reads TGTGCCAGCAGCTGGATGGGGGCGTATATGGATGAAAAACTGTTTTTT. Protein sequence: CASSWMGAYMDEKLFF.

The chain employs TRBV5-1 and TRBJ2-2; 14 bases fit TRBD2. This CDR3 comprises 17 residues. Germline CDR1 reads SGHRS; CDR2 reads YFSETQ. J was trimmed by 6 bases and V by 4 bases; bases with no gene match: 8. In nucleotides, the CDR3 is TGCGCCAGCAGCGCGAGACTAGCGGGAGGGTACGCCGGGGAGCTGTTTTTT. As protein: CASSARLAGGYAGELFF.

The chain recombines TRBV18 with TRBJ1-2; D is undetermined. The CDR3 contains 15 residues. The V end was cut by 3 bases, the J end by 4 bases, with 15 bases between. Germline lookup yields CDR1 KGHSH and CDR2 LQKENI. The CDR3 nucleotides are TGTGCCAGCTCACCGGGTTACGGGTTTCTCTATGGCTACACCTTC. It yields the protein CASSPGYGFLYGYTF. The whole variable domain, filled in from reference TRBV18 and TRBJ1-2, reads NAGVMQNPRHLVRRRGQEARLRCSPMKGHSHVYWYRQLPEEGLKFMVYLQKENIIDESGMPKERFSAEFPKEGPSILRIQQVVRGDSAAYFCASSPGYGFLYGYTFGSGTRLTVV.

There are a few counts of this clone. This chain uses TRBV12-3 or TRBV12-4 with TRBJ1-2, with 9 bases fitting TRBD1. This CDR3 spans 13 amino acids. V trimming: 6 bases; J trimming: 6 bases; junction bases outside the gene matches: 5. CDR3 sequence: CASRLGQGHGYTF. The DNA for the CDR3 is TGTGCCAGCAGATTGGGACAGGGCCATGGCTACACCTTC.